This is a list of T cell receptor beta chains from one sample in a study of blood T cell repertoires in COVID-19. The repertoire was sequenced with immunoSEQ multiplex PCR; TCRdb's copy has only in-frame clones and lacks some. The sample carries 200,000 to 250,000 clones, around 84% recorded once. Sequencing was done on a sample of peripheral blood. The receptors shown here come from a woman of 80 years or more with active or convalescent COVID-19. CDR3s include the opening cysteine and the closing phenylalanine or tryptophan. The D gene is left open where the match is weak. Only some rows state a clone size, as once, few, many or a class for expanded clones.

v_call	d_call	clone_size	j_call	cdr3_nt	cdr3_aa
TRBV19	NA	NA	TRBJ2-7	TGTGCCAGTAGTACCGCAGGGAATGGTTACTACGAGCAGTACTTC	CASSTAGNGYYEQYF
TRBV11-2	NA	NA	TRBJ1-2	TGTGCCAGCAGCTCTCTCGGGGGGCACGGAGGCTACACCTTC	CASSSLGGHGGYTF
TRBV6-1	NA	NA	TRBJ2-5	TGTGCCAGCAGTGAAATAGGCCCAGGGGAGACCCAGTACTTC	CASSEIGPGETQYF
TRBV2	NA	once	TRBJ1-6	TGTGCCAGCAGTACGACAGCTCTCCCACCCCTCCACTTT	CASSTTALPPLHF
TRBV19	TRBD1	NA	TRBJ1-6	TGTGCCACCGGGACAGCTTATAATTCACCCCTCCACTTT	CATGTAYNSPLHF
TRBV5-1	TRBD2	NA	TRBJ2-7	TGCGCCAGCAGCATCGGGACTAGCGGGCCCGAGCAGTACTTC	CASSIGTSGPEQYF
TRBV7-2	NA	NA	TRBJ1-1	TGTGCCAGCAGTACGAGGGGGACTGAAGCTTTCTTT	CASSTRGTEAFF
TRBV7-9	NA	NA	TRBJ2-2	TGTGCCAGCAGCCCCAATAAAGGGGGTCTCGGCACCGGGGAGCTGTTTTTT	CASSPNKGGLGTGELFF
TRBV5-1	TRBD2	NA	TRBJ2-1	TGCGCCAGCAGCTTGGCTCTAGCGGGAGGAGGAAGCAATGAGCAGTTCTTC	CASSLALAGGGSNEQFF
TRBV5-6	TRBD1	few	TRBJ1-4	TGTGCCAGCAGCTCCGGACAGGGGGCACCTAATGAAAAACTGTTTTTT	CASSSGQGAPNEKLFF
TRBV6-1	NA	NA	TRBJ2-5	TGTGCCAGCAGTGAGGTCGGAGAGACCCAGTACTTC	CASSEVGETQYF
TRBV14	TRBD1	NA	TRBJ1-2	TGTGCCAGCAGCCCGGCACGAGTCCTGAAGGGGGCTGGCTACACCTTC	CASSPARVLKGAGYTF
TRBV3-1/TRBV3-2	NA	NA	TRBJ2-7	TGTGCCAGCAGCCAAGACCCCCTGCGGGGCCGCCCCTACGAGCAGTACTTC	CASSQDPLRGRPYEQYF
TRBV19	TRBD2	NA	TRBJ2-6	TGTGCCAGTATCCTGGCTAGCGGGAGCCCTGGGGCCAACGTCCTGACTTTC	CASILASGSPGANVLTF
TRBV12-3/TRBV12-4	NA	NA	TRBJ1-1	TGTGCCAGCAGTCGCGGTAAGAACACTGAAGCTTTCTTT	CASSRGKNTEAFF
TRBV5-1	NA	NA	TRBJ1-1	TGCGCCAGCAGCTTGGCCTCTGCGGGGGAAAAATACGAGGCTTTCTTT	CASSLASAGEKYEAFF
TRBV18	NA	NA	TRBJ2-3	TGTGCCTCCGCTCAGGAGGTGAGAGATACGCAGTATTTT	CASAQEVRDTQYF
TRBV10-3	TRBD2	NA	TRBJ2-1	TGTGCCATCAGTGAGTCGATAGCGGGAGGGCCGTTTTCGCAGTTCTTC	CAISESIAGGPFSQFF
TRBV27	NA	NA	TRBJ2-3	TGTGCCAGCAGACAACTAGAGTCTGGCACAGATACGCAGTATTTT	CASRQLESGTDTQYF
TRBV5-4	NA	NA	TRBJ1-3	TGTGCCAGCAGCTCATCGACGGGACTTCAAGGCACCATATATTTT	CASSSSTGLQGTIYF
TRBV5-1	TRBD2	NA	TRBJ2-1	TGCGCCAGCAGCCGTGGACTAGCGGGGGACTACAATGAGCAGTTCTTC	CASSRGLAGDYNEQFF
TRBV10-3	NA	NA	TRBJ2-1	TGTGCCATCCTTGAGGCCCATGAGCAGTTCTTC	CAILEAHEQFF
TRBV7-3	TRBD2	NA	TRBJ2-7	TGTGCCAGCAGCCCGGGACTAGCGGGGTTATACGAGCAGTACTTC	CASSPGLAGLYEQYF
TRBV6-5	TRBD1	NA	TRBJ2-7	TGTGCCAGCGCGCGACAGGGTAGCTCCTACGAGCAGTACTTC	CASARQGSSYEQYF
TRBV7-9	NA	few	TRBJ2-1	TGTGCCAGCAGCTTTTTACAGGGCCATGAGCAGTTCTTC	CASSFLQGHEQFF
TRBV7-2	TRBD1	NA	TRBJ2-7	TGTGCCAGCACATACAAACAGGGGGCCTACGAGCAGTACTTC	CASTYKQGAYEQYF
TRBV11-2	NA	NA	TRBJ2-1	TGTGCCAGCAGCTTAGTCCGGTATTCCTACAATGAGCAGTTCTTC	CASSLVRYSYNEQFF
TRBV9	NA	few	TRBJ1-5	TGTGCCAGCAGTCTCGGAGGGTCCCGCAATCAGCCCCAGCATTTT	CASSLGGSRNQPQHF